The next 32 T cell receptor beta chains were all read from a single sample in a study of control samples from healthy donors and cancer patients. Only in-frame clones appear in the TCRdb table, and some are missing; sequencing was by immunoSEQ multiplex PCR. Seen here are about 170,000 clones, around 90% observed once, and the top ten hold 12%. The sample was blood. The origin of the receptors is a man younger than 40 in good health.

The J gene is TRBJ1-1, the V gene TRBV7-9; 7 bases fit TRBD1. This CDR3 spans 15 amino acids. Germline loops: CDR1 SEHNR, CDR2 FQNEAQ (reference sequence). V was clipped by 0 bases and J by 6 bases; unmatched bases: 7. DNA of the CDR3: TGTGCCAGCAGCTTAGCGGTACCGCAGGGGGCTGAAGCTTTCTTT. Translated: CASSLAVPQGAEAFF. The whole variable domain, filled in from reference TRBV7-9 and TRBJ1-1, reads DTGVSQNPRHKITKRGQNVTFRCDPISEHNRLYWYRQTLGQGPEFLTYFQNEAQLEKSRLLSDRFSAERPKGSFSTLEIQRTEQGDSAMYLCASSLAVPQGAEAFFGQGTRLTVV.

The V gene is TRBV11-3, the J gene TRBJ2-1; tentatively, D is TRBD2 (5 bases). The CDR3 sequence is 13 residues long. From germline, CDR1 is SGHNT and CDR2 YENEEA. V was shortened by 6 bases and J by 5 bases, with 11 bases between the two germline ends. The CDR3: CASSKGLNNEQFF. Here the CDR3 DNA reads TGTGCCAGCAGTAAAGGACTCAACAATGAGCAGTTCTTC.

The V call is TRBV6-5, the J call TRBJ2-2; no clear D. Germline CDR1 is MNHEY and CDR2 is SVGAGI. The CDR3 is made up of 12 amino acids. Trimming pared 6 bases from V and 2 bases from J, leaving 4 bases between. CDR3 DNA sequence: TGTGCCAGCAGGGGCAACACCGGGGAGCTGTTTTTT. Residues: CASRGNTGELFF.

A word on this clone: In the same sample, other DNA sequences code for this CDR3. The chain joins TRBV27 to TRBJ1-5, with D maybe TRBD1 (5 bases). The germline V and J ends were trimmed by 8 bases and 4 bases, with 12 bases remaining between them. The CDR3 sequence is 13 residues long. Germline assignment: CDR1 MNHEY and CDR2 SMNVEV (reference sequence). CDR3: CASRGFGNQPQHF. The CDR3 coding sequence is TGTGCCAGCCGGGGGTTCGGTAATCAGCCCCAGCATTTT.

This chain joins TRBV5-1 and TRBJ2-4, with a tentative D call TRBD1 (5 bases). CDR1 SGHRS and CDR2 YFSETQ come from the germline V gene. V was pared by 5 bases and J by 0 bases, with 12 bases between. This CDR3 spans 15 amino acids. DNA for the CDR3: TGCGCCAGCAGGGCGACAGAACTAGCCAAAAACATTCAGTACTTC. Translating gives CASRATELAKNIQYF.

The CDR3 nucleotides are TGTGCCAGCAGCCGTCCCGGGAATTCACCCCTCCACTTT. Protein sequence: CASSRPGNSPLHF. The chain couples TRBV3-1 (or the pseudogene TRBV3-2) to TRBJ1-6; no clear D. V was trimmed by 4 bases and J by 7 bases, leaving 8 bases between them. This CDR3 comprises 13 residues. Germline loops: CDR1 LGHDT, CDR2 YNNKEL (reference sequence).

The chain recombines TRBV19 with TRBJ1-1, with a tentative D call TRBD1 (6 bases). Germline assignment: CDR1 LNHDA and CDR2 SQIVND (reference sequence). V lost 5 bases, J lost 6 bases, and 16 bases lay in between. This CDR3 has 14 amino acids. CDR3 in DNA: TGTGCCAGTAGTCCGAGGGACATAGGTCCTGAAGCTTTCTTT. It translates to CASSPRDIGPEAFF.

The rearrangement uses TRBV11-2 and TRBJ2-1; D is tentatively TRBD1 or TRBD2 (5 bases each). The germline gives CDR1 SGHAT, CDR2 FQNNGV. Trimming stripped 4 bases from V and 3 bases from J, with 16 bases between. CDR3 size: 16 residues. Written as DNA, the CDR3 is TGTGCCAGCAGCTGGGCCCGGGACCCTTACTACAATGAGCAGTTCTTC. Protein: CASSWARDPYYNEQFF.

The chain carries TRBV19 and TRBJ1-5; no reliable D call. The CDR3 covers 13 residues. CDR1 and CDR2 (germline): LNHDA, SQIVND (reference sequence). This chain's CDR3 is CAGSRGLNQPQHF. CDR3 DNA: TGTGCTGGGAGCCGGGGTTTGAATCAGCCCCAGCATTTT.

The rearrangement links TRBV7-9 to TRBJ2-1, with a tentative D call TRBD2 (5 bases). Germline lookup yields CDR1 SEHNR and CDR2 FQNEAQ (reference sequence). Deletions cut 5 bases from V and 10 bases from J, with 12 bases between. The CDR3 has 12 residues. CDR3: CASSPPLAEQFF. CDR3 bases: TGTGCCAGCAGCCCGCCTTTAGCGGAGCAGTTCTTC. Full variable domain (outside the CDR3, taken from reference TRBV7-9 and TRBJ2-1): DTGVSQNPRHKITKRGQNVTFRCDPISEHNRLYWYRQTLGQGPEFLTYFQNEAQLEKSRLLSDRFSAERPKGSFSTLEIQRTEQGDSAMYLCASSPPLAEQFFGPGTRLTVL.

This clone came up a few times. This chain connects TRBV6-2 or TRBV6-3 to TRBJ2-2; TRBD1 matches 8 bases. Germline V gene sequence: CDR1 MNHEY, CDR2 SVGEGT. V lost 2 bases, J lost 7 bases, and 9 bases stayed unmatched. This CDR3 is 16 amino acids long. The CDR3 sequence: CASSYTDQGASGELFF. The CDR3, as DNA: TGTGCCAGCAGTTACACCGACCAGGGGGCGAGCGGGGAGCTGTTTTTT.

This clone was found once. The V call is TRBV27, the J call TRBJ2-3; D is perhaps TRBD2 (6 bases). The CDR3 covers 16 residues. CDR1 and CDR2 from the germline V gene are MNHEY and SMNVEV (reference sequence). Trimming removed 3 bases from V and 4 bases from J, with 17 bases in between. The DNA of the CDR3 is TGTGCCAGCAGTTTGCTATCGGTGGAGGGATCAGATACGCAGTATTTT. Translated, it gives CASSLLSVEGSDTQYF.

The chain links TRBV2 to TRBJ2-1; 7 bases agree with TRBD1. The CDR3 contains 14 residues. Germline assignment: CDR1 SNHLY and CDR2 FYNNEI. V gave up 10 bases and J gave up 6 bases; unmatched junction bases: 12. The CDR3 DNA reads TGTGCCACCCAGTACGGGACAGTCCTCAATGAGCAGTTCTTC. Translating it yields CATQYGTVLNEQFF.

The V call is TRBV18, the J call TRBJ2-6; D is unclear. Deletions cut 6 bases from V and 3 bases from J, with 0 bases between. CDR3 length: 11 amino acids. Germline lookup yields CDR1 KGHSH and CDR2 LQKENI. The CDR3 nucleotides are TGTGCCAGCTCTGGGGCCAACGTCCTGACTTTC. Translating it yields CASSGANVLTF.

This clone was seen only once. The J gene is TRBJ1-4, the V gene TRBV9; D uncertain. Germline V gives CDR1 SGDLS, CDR2 YYNGEE. The CDR3 length is 15 residues. V lost 4 bases, J lost 1 base, and 11 bases lay in between. CDR3 coding DNA: TGTGCCAGCAGCTCCACGGGCCTAACTAATGAAAAACTGTTTTTT. Amino acid sequence: CASSSTGLTNEKLFF.

The CDR3 here is CAISTTGGNGYTF. The DNA for the CDR3 is TGTGCCATCAGTACGACAGGGGGAAATGGCTACACCTTC. This sequence joins TRBV10-3 and TRBJ1-2, with 9 bases that match TRBD1. Looked up from germline, CDR1 is ENHRY and CDR2 is SYGVKD. Trimming cost V 5 bases and J 6 bases; bases outside gene matches: 4. The CDR3 runs 13 residues.

The chain couples TRBV7-3 to TRBJ2-2; tentative D call: TRBD2 (5 bases). This CDR3 is 15 amino acids long. Germline V gene sequence: CDR1 SGHTA, CDR2 FQGTGA. V was cut by 5 bases and J by 7 bases, with 17 bases left in between. This CDR3 is CASSQSSWRSGELFF. The CDR3 bases are TGTGCCAGCAGCCAATCTAGCTGGCGCAGCGGGGAGCTGTTTTTT.

The CDR3 DNA sequence: TGTGCCAGCAGCTTAGGCAGGGGTAGCACTGAAGCTTTCTTT. As protein: CASSLGRGSTEAFF. The chain combines TRBV11-3 with TRBJ1-1, with D perhaps TRBD1 (6 bases). The V gene lost 1 base and the J gene lost 4 bases, with 10 bases spanning the gap. Germline lookup yields CDR1 SGHNT and CDR2 YENEEA. The CDR3 runs 14 residues. Variable domain in full (rest from reference TRBV11-3 and TRBJ1-1): EAGVVQSPRYKIIEKKQPVAFWCNPISGHNTLYWYLQNLGQGPELLIRYENEEAVDDSQLPKDRFSAERLKGVDSTLKIQPAELGDSAVYLCASSLGRGSTEAFFGQGTRLTVV.

This rearrangement joins TRBV29-1 to TRBJ1-1; D remains unclear. The CDR3 runs to 15 residues. In germline, CDR1 is SQVTM, CDR2 ANQGSEA. V was shortened by 4 bases and J by 5 bases, with 20 bases between the two germline ends. CDR3 sequence reads: CSVGYLGPRGTEAFF. The CDR3 nucleotides read TGCAGCGTTGGGTACTTGGGTCCTCGAGGGACTGAAGCTTTCTTT. Variable domain in full (rest from reference TRBV29-1 and TRBJ1-1): SAVISQKPSRDICQRGTSLTIQCQVDSQVTMMFWYRQQPGQSLTLIATANQGSEATYESGFVIDKFPISRPNLTFSTLTVSNMSPEDSSIYLCSVGYLGPRGTEAFFGQGTRLTVV.

This chain connects TRBV18 to TRBJ1-2; a weak D match, TRBD1 (5 bases). This CDR3 is built from 14 residues. CDR1 is KGHSH, CDR2 LQKENI, per germline. Trimming removed 6 bases at V and 4 bases at J, with 15 bases between. CDR3: CASSPGPGGYGYTF. The CDR3 coding sequence is TGTGCCAGCTCCCCAGGTCCGGGGGGCTATGGCTACACCTTC.

V usage is TRBV10-3 and J usage is TRBJ2-7, with unresolved D. The germline V gene encodes CDR1 ENHRY and CDR2 SYGVKD. This CDR3 is 12 amino acids long. Trimming pared 4 bases from V and 0 bases from J, leaving 4 bases between. Here the CDR3 DNA reads TGTGCCATCAGTGCGAGCTCCTACGAGCAGTACTTC. It encodes CAISASSYEQYF.

The chain combines TRBV5-1 with TRBJ2-4; the match to TRBD2 covers 16 bases. The CDR3 length is 19 residues. Germline V lookup: CDR1 SGHRS, CDR2 YFSETQ. J lost 0 bases, V lost 3 bases, and 6 bases had no gene match. The CDR3 coding sequence is TGCGCCAGCAGCTCCTCCGGGACTAGCGGGGGGGTAGCCAAAAACATTCAGTACTTC. This encodes CASSSSGTSGGVAKNIQYF.

The V and J genes are TRBV7-3 and TRBJ1-1, with 7 bases identical to TRBD1. The CDR3 totals 15 residues. The V and J ends lost 5 bases and 0 bases, in that order; junction bases with no gene match: 6. Germline assignment: CDR1 SGHTA and CDR2 FQGTGA. CDR3 protein: CASSPQQGLNTEAFF. The CDR3 DNA reads TGTGCCAGCAGCCCTCAACAGGGGCTGAACACTGAAGCTTTCTTT.

The sample holds one count of this clone. The chain recombines TRBV28 with TRBJ2-7, with D unresolved. CDR3 length: 13 residues. V was cut by 2 bases and J by 0 bases, with 5 bases left in between. Germline V gene lookup returns CDR1 MDHEN and CDR2 SYDVKM. CDR3 amino acids: CASSLAGSYEQYF. CDR3 in DNA: TGTGCCAGCAGTTTAGCAGGCTCCTACGAGCAGTACTTC.

In this sample, this clone turned up once. The chain couples TRBV18 to TRBJ1-3, with D possibly TRBD1 on 6 matching bases. This CDR3 region has 15 residues. The germline gives CDR1 KGHSH, CDR2 LQKENI. V lost 6 bases and J 0 bases, leaving 12 bases between the germline ends. CDR3 in amino acids: CASSDFRGSGNTIYF. CDR3 sequence (DNA): TGTGCCAGCTCCGACTTCAGGGGCTCTGGAAACACCATATATTTT.

Written as DNA, the CDR3 is TGTGCCATCAGTGATGGGACAGCCGATCAGCCCCAGCATTTT. This encodes CAISDGTADQPQHF. This chain joins TRBV10-3 and TRBJ1-5; 7 bases line up with TRBD1. J lost 5 bases, V lost 3 bases, and 4 bases had no gene match. The CDR3 contains 14 residues. Germline CDR1 and CDR2: ENHRY and SYGVKD.

This clone appeared a single time. The chain employs TRBV5-8 and TRBJ1-1, with D perhaps matching TRBD1 (5 bases). The CDR3 covers 16 residues. Germline V lookup: CDR1 SGHTS, CDR2 YDEGEE. V gave up 0 bases and J gave up 5 bases, with 17 bases separating them. CDR3 region: CASSLVQGSFITEAFF. DNA of the CDR3: TGTGCCAGCAGCTTGGTGCAGGGATCATTCATTACTGAAGCTTTCTTT. The variable domain in full, completed from reference TRBV5-8 and TRBJ1-1, reads EAGVTQSPTHLIKTRGQQATLRCSPISGHTSVYWYQQALGLGLQFLLWYDEGEERNRGNFPPRFSGRQFPNYSSELNVNALELEDSALYLCASSLVQGSFITEAFFGQGTRLTVV.

The V call is TRBV7-9, the J call TRBJ2-3; D unclear. The CDR3 length is 14 residues. The germline V and J ends were trimmed by 0 bases and 1 base, with 5 bases remaining between them. Germline V lookup: CDR1 SEHNR, CDR2 FQNEAQ (reference sequence). This CDR3 reads CASSLAGGTDTQYF. The CDR3 nucleotides are TGTGCCAGCAGCTTAGCTGGAGGCACAGATACGCAGTATTTT.

CDR3 coding DNA: TGTGCCAGCAGTTTGGACAGAATGAACACTGAAGCTTTCTTT. Translated: CASSLDRMNTEAFF. V gene TRBV6-1 combines with J gene TRBJ1-1, with D tentatively TRBD1 (6 bases). Trimming shortened V by 5 bases and J by 0 bases, and 10 bases separated the two germline ends. This CDR3 is built from 14 residues. Germline CDR1 MNHNS, CDR2 SASEGT.

The CDR3 DNA is TGTGCCAGCAGCTTGGGGGGCGGCAATCAGCCCCAGCATTTT. Protein: CASSLGGGNQPQHF. The chain employs TRBV5-6 and TRBJ1-5, with a tentative D call TRBD1 (5 bases). Trimming shortened V by 0 bases and J by 2 bases, and 6 bases separated the two germline ends. CDR3 length: 14 amino acids. Germline V gene data show CDR1 as SGHDT and CDR2 as YYEEEE.

The sample holds one count of this clone. The rearrangement joins TRBV28 to TRBJ2-7; D is perhaps TRBD1 (7 bases). CDR1 and CDR2 (germline): MDHEN, SYDVKM. The V gene lost 5 bases and the J gene lost 3 bases, with 17 bases spanning the gap. The CDR3 contains 15 residues. The chain's CDR3 is CASSPDWQGGYEQYF. CDR3 nucleotide sequence: TGTGCCAGCAGTCCCGATTGGCAGGGGGGCTACGAGCAGTACTTC.

The CDR3 loop is CASPKPPDTEAFF. The CDR3 bases are TGTGCCAGCCCGAAACCCCCTGACACTGAAGCTTTCTTT. V gene TRBV21-1 combines with J gene TRBJ1-1. TRBV21-1 is reported as a pseudogene. This CDR3 contains 13 residues.